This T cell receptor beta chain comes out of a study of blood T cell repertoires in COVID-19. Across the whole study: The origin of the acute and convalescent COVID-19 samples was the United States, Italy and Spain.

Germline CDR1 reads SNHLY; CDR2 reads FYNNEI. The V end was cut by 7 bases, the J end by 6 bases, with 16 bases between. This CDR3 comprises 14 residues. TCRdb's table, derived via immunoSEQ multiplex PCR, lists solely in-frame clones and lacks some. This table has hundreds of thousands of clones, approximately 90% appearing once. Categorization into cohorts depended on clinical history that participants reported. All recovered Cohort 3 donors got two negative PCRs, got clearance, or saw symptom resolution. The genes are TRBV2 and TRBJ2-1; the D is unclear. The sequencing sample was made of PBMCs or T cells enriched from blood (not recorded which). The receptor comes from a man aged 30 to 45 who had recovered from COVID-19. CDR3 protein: CASILNRVANEQFF. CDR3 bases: TGTGCCAGCATACTCAATCGAGTAGCCAATGAGCAGTTCTTC.